This passage covers 30 T cell receptor beta chains from one sample sequenced in a study of CD8 T cells in ankylosing spondylitis. Study results and caveats: Characteristic of ankylosing spondylitis blood, it appeared, was a TCR beta motif comprising 7 to 9 highly homologous variants.

Each CDR3 protein gets one entry after TCRdb re-called the 5' RACE reads with MiXCR. The top ten hold around a fifth of the sample, which has fewer than 750,000 distinct CDR3 sequences, roughly 20% seen once. Antigen specificity for these receptors is unknown. Sequenced sample: blood, either unsorted or a sorted T cell fraction (not recorded which). These receptors originate from a male donor with ankylosing spondylitis.

This clonotype was picked up a small number of times. The V gene is TRBV6-1, the J gene TRBJ2-1, with 13 positions matching TRBD2. The CDR3 sequence is 14 residues long. V was pared by 10 bases and J by 4 bases, with 4 bases of the junction left unmatched. Germline values: CDR1 MNHNS, CDR2 SASEGT. The CDR3 reads CATALAGGYNEQFF. The CDR3, as DNA: TGTGCCACCGCACTAGCGGGGGGGTACAATGAGCAGTTCTTC.

In this sample, this clonotype turned up many times. Written as DNA, the CDR3 is TGCGCCAGCAGCTCGACCGTGGGGGTTCAGTACTTC. Translation: CASSSTVGVQYF. The chain recombines TRBV5-1 with TRBJ2-5; D is perhaps TRBD1 or TRBD2 (5 bases each). The germline CDR1 and CDR2 sequences are SGHRS and YFSETQ. This CDR3 is built from 12 residues. V was pared by 3 bases and J by 11 bases, with 14 bases between.

This clonotype was seen only a few times. This chain connects TRBV5-1 to TRBJ2-7; possibly TRBD2 for D (6 bases). The CDR3 has 15 residues. Germline values: CDR1 SGHRS, CDR2 YFSETQ. Trimming left V 4 bases short and J 0 bases short, with 14 bases between. CDR3 nucleotides: TGCGCCAGCAGCCCGGGACTCATAATCTCCTACGAGCAGTACTTC. Translated: CASSPGLIISYEQYF.

This clonotype was observed a few times. The chain couples TRBV5-1 to TRBJ2-5; TRBD2 aligns across 8 bases. V trimming: 4 bases; J trimming: 5 bases; junction bases outside the gene matches: 7. The CDR3 loop spans 14 amino acids. Germline values: CDR1 SGHRS, CDR2 YFSETQ. The chain's CDR3 is CASSEPGLGETQYF. The CDR3 DNA is TGCGCCAGCAGCGAACCGGGACTAGGGGAGACCCAGTACTTC. Combining the CDR3 with reference TRBV5-1 and TRBJ2-5 gives the whole variable domain KAGVTQTPRYLIKTRGQQVTLSCSPISGHRSVSWYQQTPGQGLQFLFEYFSETQRNKGNFPGRFSGRQFSNSRSEMNVSTLELGDSALYLCASSEPGLGETQYFGPGTRLLVL.

The rearrangement links TRBV20-1 to TRBJ1-3; D remains ambiguous. This CDR3 region has 16 residues. V was pared by 5 bases and J by 2 bases, with 19 bases between. Germline V CDR1 and CDR2: DFQATT, SNEGSKA (reference sequence). CDR3: CSAPRATGKTGNTIYF. CDR3 nucleotides: TGCAGTGCTCCAAGGGCGACCGGGAAAACTGGAAACACCATATATTTT.

This clonotype showed up just a few times. The V and J genes are TRBV3-1 and TRBJ2-1; the match to TRBD2 covers 12 bases. The CDR3 covers 17 residues. V was clipped by 0 bases and J by 4 bases; unmatched bases: 4. CDR1 is LGHDT and CDR2 is YNNKEL in the germline V gene (reference sequence). CDR3 sequence: CASSQDLLAGGYNEQFF. The CDR3 coding sequence is TGTGCCAGCAGCCAAGATTTACTAGCGGGAGGATACAATGAGCAGTTCTTC.

There are a few counts of this clonotype. V gene TRBV10-3 combines with J gene TRBJ2-2; D not certain. Germline V lookup: CDR1 ENHRY, CDR2 SYGVKD. The CDR3 spans 17 residues. V lost 2 bases and J 6 bases, leaving 19 bases between the germline ends. The CDR3 protein is CAISEGRDPPGAGELFF. CDR3 coding DNA: TGTGCCATCAGTGAGGGTAGGGATCCTCCTGGGGCCGGGGAGCTGTTTTTT.

The chain joins TRBV12-3 or TRBV12-4 to TRBJ1-2; D unresolved. V was trimmed by 4 bases and J by 5 bases, leaving 8 bases between them. The CDR3 spans 12 residues. The CDR3 DNA sequence: TGTGCCAGCAGTTCCACAAGTTATGGCTACACCTTC. Translating gives CASSSTSYGYTF.

This chain joins TRBV5-5 and TRBJ2-1; D tentatively fits TRBD1 or TRBD2 (5 bases each). This CDR3 has 14 residues. Germline V gene sequence: CDR1 SGHKS, CDR2 YYEKEE (reference sequence). Trimming removed 4 bases from V and 4 bases from J, with 12 bases in between. CDR3: CASSPEWGYNEQFF. Written as DNA, the CDR3 is TGTGCCAGCAGCCCGGAATGGGGGTACAATGAGCAGTTCTTC.

This clonotype was counted a few times. This sequence joins TRBV24-1 and TRBJ2-6; 11 bases map to TRBD1. The CDR3 loop spans 18 amino acids. J lost 0 bases, V lost 7 bases, and 7 bases had no gene match. CDR1 is KGHDR and CDR2 is SFDVKD in the germline V gene. CDR3 bases: TGTGCCACCAGCTCGGGACAGGGGGACCACTCTGGGGCCAACGTCCTGACTTTC. Its protein is CATSSGQGDHSGANVLTF.

The table lists this clonotype with a count of one. V gene TRBV20-1 combines with J gene TRBJ2-3, with D possibly being TRBD2 (6 bases). The CDR3 length is 17 residues. Germline V gene lookup returns CDR1 DFQATT and CDR2 SNEGSKA (reference sequence). V was pared by 1 base and J by 0 bases, with 17 bases between. The CDR3 loop is CSARVRGRPRSTDTQYF. The CDR3 DNA is TGCAGTGCTAGAGTTCGTGGGAGGCCCAGAAGCACAGATACGCAGTATTTT.

CDR3 nucleotide sequence: TGCAGCGGAAGACAAAGCTCCTACAATGAGCAGTTCTTC. This codes for CSGRQSSYNEQFF. This rearrangement joins TRBV29-1 to TRBJ2-1; D gene unclear. V lost 7 bases to trimming and J lost 0 bases, with 10 bases between them. Germline lookup yields CDR1 SQVTM and CDR2 ANQGSEA. CDR3 length: 13 amino acids.

This clonotype was seen more than once but under ten times. The J gene is TRBJ1-6, the V gene TRBV15, with D perhaps matching TRBD1 (6 bases). In germline, CDR1 is LNHNV, CDR2 YYDKDF (reference sequence). CDR3 size: 18 residues. V was shortened by 5 bases and J by 7 bases, with 24 bases between the two germline ends. CDR3 coding DNA: TGTGCCACCAGCCTACGAGGCCCGGGCAGGGGACGGAATTCACCCCTCCACTTT. Residues: CATSLRGPGRGRNSPLHF.

In this sample, this clonotype turned up a few times. This chain links TRBV7-9 with TRBJ1-1; tentatively, D is TRBD1 (5 bases). The germline CDR1 and CDR2 sequences are SEHNR and FQNEAQ (reference sequence). The CDR3 has 16 amino acids. V was cut by 6 bases and J by 3 bases, with 20 bases left in between. The CDR3 DNA reads TGTGCCAGCAGGCCAGAGGCGCTTGGCAGGGACACTGAAGCTTTCTTT. Protein sequence: CASRPEALGRDTEAFF.

This chain connects TRBV12-3 or TRBV12-4 to TRBJ2-7; D may be TRBD2 (7 bases). This CDR3 spans 14 amino acids. Trimming stripped 6 bases from V and 6 bases from J, with 18 bases between. CDR3 in DNA: TGTGCCAGCAGCCAAGGGGGGGATGTAGGCGAGCAGTACTTC. Amino acid sequence: CASSQGGDVGEQYF.

The J gene is TRBJ2-7, the V gene TRBV7-9; 9 bases map to TRBD2. CDR3 length: 15 amino acids. Germline V CDR1 and CDR2: SEHNR, FQNEAQ (reference sequence). V lost 3 bases to trimming and J lost 1 base; unmatched junction nucleotides: 4. The CDR3 DNA sequence: TGTGCCAGCAGCTTTACGACTAGCGGATCCTACGAGCAGTACTTC. Translation gives CASSFTTSGSYEQYF.

The V and J genes are TRBV20-1 and TRBJ1-2; possible D gene TRBD1, 6 bases. CDR1 DFQATT and CDR2 SNEGSKA come from the germline V gene (reference sequence). The CDR3 loop spans 15 amino acids. V dropped 2 bases and J dropped 2 bases, with 15 bases sitting between them. In nucleotides, the CDR3 is TGCAGTGCTAGAAAACCGGGGGCGTCGAACTATGGCTACACCTTC. Its translation is CSARKPGASNYGYTF.

This clonotype has just a few counts. The chain has TRBV12-3 or TRBV12-4 and TRBJ2-3; possibly TRBD2 for D (6 bases). Trimming stripped 5 bases from V and 5 bases from J, with 14 bases between. The CDR3 is 14 amino acids. CDR3 sequence reads: CASSAGLQLDTQYF. The CDR3 DNA follows: TGTGCCAGCAGTGCGGGACTCCAGTTAGATACGCAGTATTTT.

Only a few counts were recorded for this clonotype. This sequence joins TRBV6-1 and TRBJ2-1, with D tentatively TRBD1 (6 bases). The CDR3 is 15 residues long. Germline V gene data show CDR1 as MNHNS and CDR2 as SASEGT. V was shortened by 6 bases and J by 6 bases, with 18 bases between the two germline ends. The CDR3 region has the DNA TGTGCCAGCAGGCTCCGGGACACCCCCTTCAATGAGCAGTTCTTC. It codes for CASRLRDTPFNEQFF.

This chain uses TRBV20-1 with TRBJ2-6; 8 positions agree with TRBD1. This CDR3 is 17 amino acids long. The trim removed 1 base at V and 3 bases at J, leaving 8 bases unmatched. Germline CDR1 is DFQATT and CDR2 is SNEGSKA (reference sequence). The CDR3 nucleotides are TGCAGTGCTAGAGGGGGCAGGGGGCTAGGTGGGGCCAACGTCCTGACTTTC. It yields the protein CSARGGRGLGGANVLTF.

In this sample, this clonotype turned up a few times. CDR3 amino acids: CATSRDTAGNTIYF. For the CDR3, the DNA is TGTGCCACCAGCAGAGATACAGCTGGAAACACCATATATTTT. The rearrangement links TRBV15 to TRBJ1-3; D not certain. Germline CDR1 and CDR2: LNHNV and YYDKDF (reference sequence). This CDR3 spans 14 amino acids. Trimming cost V 0 bases and J 2 bases, with 5 bases left between them.

J is TRBJ1-2 and V is TRBV15; D gene ambiguous. The V gene lost 5 bases and the J gene lost 0 bases, with 10 bases spanning the gap. Germline V gene data show CDR1 as LNHNV and CDR2 as YYDKDF (reference sequence). The CDR3 covers 14 residues. The CDR3 loop is CATSASVANYGYTF. The CDR3 nucleotides are TGTGCCACCAGCGCCTCGGTAGCTAACTATGGCTACACCTTC.

The V gene is TRBV10-3, the J gene TRBJ2-7; TRBD1 matches at 10 bases. This CDR3 comprises 14 residues. The germline V gene has CDR1 ENHRY and CDR2 SYGVKD. The V segment lost 6 bases and the J segment 1 base; nucleotides outside the gene matches: 3. CDR3 loop: CAIRPDRGSYEQYF. CDR3 nucleotides: TGTGCCATCAGGCCGGACAGGGGGTCCTACGAGCAGTACTTC.

DNA for the CDR3: TGTGCCAGCAGCCTTCCCCTCCTGGGCGGAAACACCATATATTTT. As protein: CASSLPLLGGNTIYF. The chain has TRBV28 and TRBJ1-3, with D unclear. Trimming removed 6 bases from V and 4 bases from J, with 16 bases in between. The CDR3 runs 15 residues. Germline V gene lookup returns CDR1 MDHEN and CDR2 SYDVKM.

The chain couples TRBV12-3 or TRBV12-4 to TRBJ2-7; 11 bases match TRBD2. The CDR3 is made up of 15 amino acids. The V and J ends lost 5 bases and 5 bases, in that order; junction bases with no gene match: 8. CDR3 loop: CASSLTMGLADEQYF. The CDR3 region has the DNA TGTGCCAGCAGTCTGACCATGGGACTAGCGGACGAGCAGTACTTC.

The chain uses TRBV27 and TRBJ2-7; D is possibly TRBD1 (5 bases). Trimming pared 5 bases from V and 2 bases from J, leaving 16 bases between. CDR1 MNHEY and CDR2 SMNVEV come from the germline V gene (reference sequence). This CDR3 has 15 amino acids. The CDR3 is CASSPQPLGPYEQYF. The CDR3, as DNA: TGTGCCAGCAGTCCCCAGCCGTTGGGGCCCTACGAGCAGTACTTC.

The chain carries TRBV27 and TRBJ2-7; TRBD2 matches 7 bases. The CDR3 totals 13 residues. Per the germline V gene, CDR1 is MNHEY and CDR2 is SMNVEV (reference sequence). The V and J ends lost 8 bases and 2 bases, in that order; junction bases with no gene match: 6. CDR3 amino acids: CASSMGGAYEQYF. Here the CDR3 DNA reads TGTGCCAGCTCTATGGGGGGGGCCTACGAGCAGTACTTC.

This clonotype was counted between two and nine times. The chain couples TRBV28 to TRBJ2-7, with 7 bases that match TRBD2. This CDR3 has 13 residues. J lost 3 bases, V lost 6 bases, and 5 bases had no gene match. CDR1 and CDR2 from the germline V gene are MDHEN and SYDVKM. The CDR3 nucleotides are TGTGCCAGCAGGCCCCCGGGAGGCTACGAGCAGTACTTC. Its protein product is CASRPPGGYEQYF.

The chain couples TRBV30 to TRBJ2-1; D unresolved. Germline V gene data show CDR1 as GTSNPN and CDR2 as SVGIG (reference sequence). V lost 0 bases and J 2 bases, leaving 5 bases between the germline ends. The CDR3 length is 13 residues. CDR3: CAWSVATYNEQFF. CDR3 nucleotides: TGTGCCTGGAGTGTCGCTACCTACAATGAGCAGTTCTTC.

This clonotype showed up just a few times. This sequence joins TRBV7-9 and TRBJ2-1, with TRBD2 identical over 9 bases. Germline values: CDR1 SEHNR, CDR2 FQNEAQ (reference sequence). Unmatched junction bases numbered 4, after V lost 0 bases and J lost 4 bases. CDR3 length: 16 residues. CDR3 nucleotides: TGTGCCAGCAGCTTAGCTTCTAGCGGGACATACAATGAGCAGTTCTTC. Translated, it gives CASSLASSGTYNEQFF.